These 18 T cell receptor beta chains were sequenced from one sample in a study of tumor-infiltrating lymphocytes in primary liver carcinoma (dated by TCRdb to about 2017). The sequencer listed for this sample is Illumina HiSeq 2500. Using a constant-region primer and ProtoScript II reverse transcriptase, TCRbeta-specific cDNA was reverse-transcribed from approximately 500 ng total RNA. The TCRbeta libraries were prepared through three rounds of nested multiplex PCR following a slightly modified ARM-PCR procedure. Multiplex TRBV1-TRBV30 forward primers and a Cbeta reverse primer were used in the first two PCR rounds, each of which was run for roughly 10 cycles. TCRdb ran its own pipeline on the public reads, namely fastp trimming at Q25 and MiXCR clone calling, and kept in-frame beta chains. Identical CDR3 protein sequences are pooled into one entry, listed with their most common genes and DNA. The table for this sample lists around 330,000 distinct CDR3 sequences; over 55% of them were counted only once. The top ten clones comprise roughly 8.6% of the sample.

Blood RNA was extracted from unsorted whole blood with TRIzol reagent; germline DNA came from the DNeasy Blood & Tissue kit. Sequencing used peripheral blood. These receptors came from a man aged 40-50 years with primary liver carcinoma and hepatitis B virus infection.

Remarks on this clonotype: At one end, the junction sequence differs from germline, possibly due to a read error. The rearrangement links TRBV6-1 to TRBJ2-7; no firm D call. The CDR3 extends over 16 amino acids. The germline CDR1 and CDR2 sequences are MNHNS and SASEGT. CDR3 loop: CSSTPDRALSSYEQYF. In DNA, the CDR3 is TGTTCCAGCACTCCTGACCGAGCCCTAAGCTCCTACGAGCAGTACTTC.

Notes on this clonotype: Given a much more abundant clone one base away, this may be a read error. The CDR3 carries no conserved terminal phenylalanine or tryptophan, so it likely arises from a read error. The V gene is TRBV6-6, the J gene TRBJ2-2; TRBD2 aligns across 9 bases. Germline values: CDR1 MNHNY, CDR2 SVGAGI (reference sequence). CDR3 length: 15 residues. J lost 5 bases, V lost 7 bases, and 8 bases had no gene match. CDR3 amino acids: CASKMGLARTGELFI. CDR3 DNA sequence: TGTGCCAGCAAAATGGGACTAGCCCGGACCGGGGAGCTGTTTATT.

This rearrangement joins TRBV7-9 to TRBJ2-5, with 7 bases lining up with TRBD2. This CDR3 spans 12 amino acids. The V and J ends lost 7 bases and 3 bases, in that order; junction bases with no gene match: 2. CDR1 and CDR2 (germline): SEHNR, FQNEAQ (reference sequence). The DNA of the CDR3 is TGTGCCAGCAATGGGGGGGAAGAGACCCAGTACTTC. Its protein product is CASNGGEETQYF.

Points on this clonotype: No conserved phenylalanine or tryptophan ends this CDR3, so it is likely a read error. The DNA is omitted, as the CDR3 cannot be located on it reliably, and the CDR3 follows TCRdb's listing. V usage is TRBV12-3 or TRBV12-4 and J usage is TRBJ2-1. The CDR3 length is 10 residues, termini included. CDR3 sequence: CASSLNERFL.

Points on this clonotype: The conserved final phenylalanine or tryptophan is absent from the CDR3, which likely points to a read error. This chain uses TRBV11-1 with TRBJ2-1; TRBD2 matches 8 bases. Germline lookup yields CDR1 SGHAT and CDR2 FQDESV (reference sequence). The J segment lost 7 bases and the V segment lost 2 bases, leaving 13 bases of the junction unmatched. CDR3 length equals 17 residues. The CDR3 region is CASSLRDGGLVGNEQFL. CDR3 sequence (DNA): TGTGCCAGCAGCTTACGGGACGGGGGACTAGTCGGGAATGAGCAGTTCTTA.

For the CDR3, the DNA is TGTGCCAGCAGTGGGTGCAGTCAGAACACTGAAGCTTTCTTT. This translates into CASSGCSQNTEAFF. This sequence joins TRBV12-3 or TRBV12-4 and TRBJ1-1; D call uncertain. V was pared by 5 bases and J by 1 base, with 11 bases between. The CDR3 is 14 residues long.

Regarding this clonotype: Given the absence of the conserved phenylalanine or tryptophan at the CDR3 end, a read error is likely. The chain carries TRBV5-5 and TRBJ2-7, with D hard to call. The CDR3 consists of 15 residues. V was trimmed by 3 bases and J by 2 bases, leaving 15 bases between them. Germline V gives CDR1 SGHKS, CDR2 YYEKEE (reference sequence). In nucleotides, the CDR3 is TGTGCCAGCAGCTGGTTAAGCCAGGCGGCCTACGAGCAGTACTCC. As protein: CASSWLSQAAYEQYS.

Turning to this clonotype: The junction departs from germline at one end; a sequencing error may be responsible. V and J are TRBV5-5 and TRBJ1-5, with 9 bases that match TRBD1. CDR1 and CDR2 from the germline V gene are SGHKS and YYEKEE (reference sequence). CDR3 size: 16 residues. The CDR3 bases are TGTGCCAACAGCTTTACAGGGGGCGCAGGGGATCAGCCCCAGCACTTT. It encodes CANSFTGGAGDQPQHF. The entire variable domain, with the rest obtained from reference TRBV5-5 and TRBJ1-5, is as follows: DAGVTQSPTHLIKTRGQQVTLRCSPISGHKSVSWYQQVLGQGPQFIFQYYEKEERGRGNFPDRFSARQFPNYSSELNVNALLLGDSALYLCANSFTGGAGDQPQHFGDGTRLSIL.

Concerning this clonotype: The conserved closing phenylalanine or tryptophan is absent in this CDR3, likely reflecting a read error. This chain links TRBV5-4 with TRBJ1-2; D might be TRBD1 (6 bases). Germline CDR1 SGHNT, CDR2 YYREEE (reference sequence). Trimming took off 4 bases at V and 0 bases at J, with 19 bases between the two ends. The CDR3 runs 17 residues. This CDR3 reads CASSTGQLKEANYGYTV. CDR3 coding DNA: TGTGCCAGCAGCACCGGACAGCTAAAGGAAGCTAACTATGGCTACACCGTC.

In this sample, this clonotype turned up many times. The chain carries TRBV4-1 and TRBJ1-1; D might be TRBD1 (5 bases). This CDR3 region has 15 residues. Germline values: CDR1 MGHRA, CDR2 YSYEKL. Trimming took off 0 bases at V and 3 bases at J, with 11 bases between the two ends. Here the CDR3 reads CASSQEISRDTEAFF. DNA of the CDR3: TGCGCCAGCAGCCAAGAGATTAGCAGGGACACTGAAGCTTTCTTT.

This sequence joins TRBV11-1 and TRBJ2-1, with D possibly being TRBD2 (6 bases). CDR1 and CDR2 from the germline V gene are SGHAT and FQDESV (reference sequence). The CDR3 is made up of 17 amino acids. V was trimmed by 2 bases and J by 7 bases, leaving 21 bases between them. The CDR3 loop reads CASSLRLGSGCGNEQFF. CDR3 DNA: TGTGCCAGCAGCTTAAGACTCGGGAGCGGGTGTGGTAATGAGCAGTTCTTC. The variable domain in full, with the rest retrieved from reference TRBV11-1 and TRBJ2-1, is EAEVAQSPRYKITEKSQAVAFWCDPISGHATLYWYRQILGQGPELLVQFQDESVVDDSQLPKDRFSAERLKGVDSTLKIQPAELGDSAMYLCASSLRLGSGCGNEQFFGPGTRLTVL.

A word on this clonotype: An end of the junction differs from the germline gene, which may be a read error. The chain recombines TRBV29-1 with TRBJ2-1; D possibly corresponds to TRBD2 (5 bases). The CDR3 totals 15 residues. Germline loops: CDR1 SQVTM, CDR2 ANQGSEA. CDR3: CGVVALSGTYNEQFF. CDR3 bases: TGCGGCGTTGTGGCACTATCGGGAACGTACAATGAGCAGTTCTTC.

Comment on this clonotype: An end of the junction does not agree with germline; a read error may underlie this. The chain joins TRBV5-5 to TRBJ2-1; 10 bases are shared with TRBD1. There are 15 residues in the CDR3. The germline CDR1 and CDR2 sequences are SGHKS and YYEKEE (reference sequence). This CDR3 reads CASSLAGTGVNERFF. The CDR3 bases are TGTGCCAGCAGCTTGGCCGGGACAGGGGTTAATGAGCGGTTCTTC.

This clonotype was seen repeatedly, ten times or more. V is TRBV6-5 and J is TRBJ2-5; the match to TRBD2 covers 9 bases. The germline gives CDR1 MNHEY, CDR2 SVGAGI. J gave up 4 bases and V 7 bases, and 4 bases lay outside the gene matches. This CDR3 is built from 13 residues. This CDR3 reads CASIKAGGETQYF. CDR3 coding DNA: TGTGCCAGCATAAAAGCGGGAGGAGAGACCCAGTACTTC.

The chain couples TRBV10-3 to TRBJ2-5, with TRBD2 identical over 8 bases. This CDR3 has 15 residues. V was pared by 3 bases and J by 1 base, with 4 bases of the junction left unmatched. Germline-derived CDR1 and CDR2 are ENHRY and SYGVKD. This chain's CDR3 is CAISDGTRGQETQYF. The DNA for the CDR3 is TGTGCCATCAGTGATGGGACTAGGGGCCAAGAGACCCAGTACTTC.

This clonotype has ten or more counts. This CDR3 is CASSLPQRALNEQFF. The CDR3 DNA reads TGTGCCAGCAGCTTGCCCCAGCGGGCACTCAATGAGCAGTTCTTC. The chain combines TRBV11-2 with TRBJ2-1, with a tentative D call TRBD2 (6 bases). V lost 3 bases, J lost 6 bases, and 15 bases lay in between. The CDR3 totals 15 residues. The germline CDR1 and CDR2 sequences are SGHAT and FQNNGV.

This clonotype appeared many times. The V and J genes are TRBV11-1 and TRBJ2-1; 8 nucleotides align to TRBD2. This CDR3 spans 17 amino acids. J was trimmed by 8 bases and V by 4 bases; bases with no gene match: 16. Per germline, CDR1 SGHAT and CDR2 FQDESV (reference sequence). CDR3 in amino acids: CASSSRGRGRPSHEQFF. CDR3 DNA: TGTGCCAGCAGCTCCCGGGGGCGCGGGAGGCCCAGCCATGAGCAGTTCTTC. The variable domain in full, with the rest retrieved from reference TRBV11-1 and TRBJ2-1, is EAEVAQSPRYKITEKSQAVAFWCDPISGHATLYWYRQILGQGPELLVQFQDESVVDDSQLPKDRFSAERLKGVDSTLKIQPAELGDSAMYLCASSSRGRGRPSHEQFFGPGTRLTVL.

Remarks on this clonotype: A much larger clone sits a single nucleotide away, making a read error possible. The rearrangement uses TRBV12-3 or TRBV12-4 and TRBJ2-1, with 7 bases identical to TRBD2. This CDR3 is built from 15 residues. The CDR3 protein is CVSRPRGSSYNEQFF. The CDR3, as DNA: TGTGTCAGCAGACCGCGGGGGAGCTCCTACAATGAGCAGTTCTTC.